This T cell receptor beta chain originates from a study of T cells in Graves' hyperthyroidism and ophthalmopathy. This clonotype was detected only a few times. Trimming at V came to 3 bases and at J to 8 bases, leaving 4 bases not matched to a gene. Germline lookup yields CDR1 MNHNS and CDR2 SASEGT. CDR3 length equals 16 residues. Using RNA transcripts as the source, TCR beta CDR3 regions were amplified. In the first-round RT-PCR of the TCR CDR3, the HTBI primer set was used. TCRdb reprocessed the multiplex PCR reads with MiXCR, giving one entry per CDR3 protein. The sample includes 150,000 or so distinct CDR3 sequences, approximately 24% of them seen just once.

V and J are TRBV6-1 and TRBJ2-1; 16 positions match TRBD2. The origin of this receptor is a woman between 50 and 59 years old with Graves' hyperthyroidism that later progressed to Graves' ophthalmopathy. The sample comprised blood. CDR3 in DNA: TGTGCCAGCAGTGATCTCGGGACTAGCGGGAGGGATGAGCAGTTCTTC. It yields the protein CASSDLGTSGRDEQFF.